This paragraph covers one TCR beta chain sequence. Other DNA sequences from this sample encode an identical CDR3 as well. The sample originates from a study of PD-L1 blockade in urothelial cancer. V lost 0 bases, J lost 1 base, and 8 bases lay in between. The length of the CDR3 is 14 residues. CDR1 SGHRS and CDR2 YFSETQ come from the germline V gene. The method was immunoSEQ multiplex PCR; TCRdb's version includes in-frame clones alone and lacks a portion of them. The sample lists about 100,000 clones; over 80% were seen once. The source was PBMCs, collected around atezolizumab (anti-PD-L1) treatment. This chain uses TRBV5-1 with TRBJ2-7; D is perhaps TRBD1 (6 bases). This TCR came from a woman older than 75 with urothelial cancer. The CDR3: CASSLAGASYEQYF. The CDR3 coding sequence is TGCGCCAGCAGCTTGGCAGGGGCGTCCTACGAGCAGTACTTC.